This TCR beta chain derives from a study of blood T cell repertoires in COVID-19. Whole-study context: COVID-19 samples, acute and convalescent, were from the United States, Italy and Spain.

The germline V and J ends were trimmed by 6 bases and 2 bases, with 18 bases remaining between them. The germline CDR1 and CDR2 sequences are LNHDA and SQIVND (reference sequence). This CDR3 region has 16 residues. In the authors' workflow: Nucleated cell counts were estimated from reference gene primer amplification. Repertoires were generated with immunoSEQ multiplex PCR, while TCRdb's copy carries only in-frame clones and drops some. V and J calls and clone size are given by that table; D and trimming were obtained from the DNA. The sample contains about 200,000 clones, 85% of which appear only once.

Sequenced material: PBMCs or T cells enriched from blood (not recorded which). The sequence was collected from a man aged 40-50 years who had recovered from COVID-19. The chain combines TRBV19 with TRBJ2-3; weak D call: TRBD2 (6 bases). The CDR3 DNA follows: TGTGCCAGTAGACGCCCTTCGGGACTCCCCACAGATACGCAGTATTTT. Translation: CASRRPSGLPTDTQYF.